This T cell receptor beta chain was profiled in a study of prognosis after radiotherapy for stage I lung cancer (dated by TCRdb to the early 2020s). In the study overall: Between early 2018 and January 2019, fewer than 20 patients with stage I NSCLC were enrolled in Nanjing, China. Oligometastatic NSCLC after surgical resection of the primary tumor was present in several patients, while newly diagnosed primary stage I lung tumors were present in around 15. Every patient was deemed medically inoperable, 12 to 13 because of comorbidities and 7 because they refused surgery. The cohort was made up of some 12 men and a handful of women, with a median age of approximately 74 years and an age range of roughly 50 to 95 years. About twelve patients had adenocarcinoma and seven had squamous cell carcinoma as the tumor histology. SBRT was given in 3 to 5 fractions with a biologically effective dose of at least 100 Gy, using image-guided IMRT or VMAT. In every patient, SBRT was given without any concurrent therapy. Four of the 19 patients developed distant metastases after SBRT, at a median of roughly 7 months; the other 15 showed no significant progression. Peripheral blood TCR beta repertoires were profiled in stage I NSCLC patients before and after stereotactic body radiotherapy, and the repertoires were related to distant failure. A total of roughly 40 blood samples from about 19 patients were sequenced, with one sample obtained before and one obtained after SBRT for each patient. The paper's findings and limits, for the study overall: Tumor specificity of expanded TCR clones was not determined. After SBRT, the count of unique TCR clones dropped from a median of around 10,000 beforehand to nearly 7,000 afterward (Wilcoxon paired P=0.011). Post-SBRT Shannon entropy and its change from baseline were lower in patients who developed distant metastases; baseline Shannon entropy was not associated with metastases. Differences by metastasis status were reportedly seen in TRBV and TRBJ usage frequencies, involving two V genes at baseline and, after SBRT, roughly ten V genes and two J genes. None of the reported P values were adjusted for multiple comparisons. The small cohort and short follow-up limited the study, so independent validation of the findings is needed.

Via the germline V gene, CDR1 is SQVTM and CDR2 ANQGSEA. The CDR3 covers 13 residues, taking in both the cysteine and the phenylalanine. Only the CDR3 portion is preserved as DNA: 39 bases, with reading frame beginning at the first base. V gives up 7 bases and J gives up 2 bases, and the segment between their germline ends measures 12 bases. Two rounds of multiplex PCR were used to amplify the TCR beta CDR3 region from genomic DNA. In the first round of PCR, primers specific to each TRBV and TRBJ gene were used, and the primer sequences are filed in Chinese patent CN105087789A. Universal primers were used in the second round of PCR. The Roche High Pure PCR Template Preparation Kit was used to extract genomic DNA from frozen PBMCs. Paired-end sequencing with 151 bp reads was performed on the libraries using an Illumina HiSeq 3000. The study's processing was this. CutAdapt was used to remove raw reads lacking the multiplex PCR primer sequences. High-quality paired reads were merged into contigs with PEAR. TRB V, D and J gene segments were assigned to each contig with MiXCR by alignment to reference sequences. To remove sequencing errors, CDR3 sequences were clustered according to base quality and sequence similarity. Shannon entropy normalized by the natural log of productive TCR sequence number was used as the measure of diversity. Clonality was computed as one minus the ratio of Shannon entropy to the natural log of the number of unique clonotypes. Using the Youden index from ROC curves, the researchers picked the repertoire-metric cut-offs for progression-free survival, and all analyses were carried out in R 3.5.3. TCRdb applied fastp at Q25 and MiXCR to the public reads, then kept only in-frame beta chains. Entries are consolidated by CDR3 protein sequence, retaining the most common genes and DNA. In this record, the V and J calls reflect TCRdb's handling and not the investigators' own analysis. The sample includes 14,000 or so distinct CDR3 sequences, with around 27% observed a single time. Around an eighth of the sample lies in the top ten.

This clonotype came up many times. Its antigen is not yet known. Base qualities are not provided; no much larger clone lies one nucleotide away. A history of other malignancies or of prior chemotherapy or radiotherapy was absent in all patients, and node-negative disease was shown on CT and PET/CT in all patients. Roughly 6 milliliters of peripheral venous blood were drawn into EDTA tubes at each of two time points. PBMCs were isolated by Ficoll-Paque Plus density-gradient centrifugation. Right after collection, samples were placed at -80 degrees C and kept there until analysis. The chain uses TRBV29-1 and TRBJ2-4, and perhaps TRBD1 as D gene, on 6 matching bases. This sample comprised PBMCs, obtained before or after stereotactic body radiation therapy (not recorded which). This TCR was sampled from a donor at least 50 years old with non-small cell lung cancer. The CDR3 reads CSAAGQTKNIQYF. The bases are TGCAGCGCTGCCGGACAGACCAAAAACATTCAGTACTTC.